These 30 T cell receptor beta chains originate from one sample sequenced in a study of neurological immune-mediated disorders. TCRdb reprocessed the 5' RACE reads with MiXCR, giving one entry per CDR3 protein. This table holds roughly 65,000 distinct CDR3 sequences, about 5% found once. Material for sequencing was PBMCs. These receptors all come from a human donor with multiple sclerosis. The donor label of this sample is uncertain.

This clonotype was recorded many times. The chain is built from TRBV3-1 and TRBJ2-4; D is uncertain. V was shortened by 1 base and J by 0 bases, with 7 bases between the two germline ends. The CDR3 runs 15 residues. Germline CDR1 is LGHDT and CDR2 is YNNKEL (reference sequence). CDR3 residues: CASSQAGGAKNIQYF. The CDR3 DNA follows: TGTGCCAGCAGCCAAGCGGGCGGAGCCAAAAACATTCAGTACTTC.

This clonotype was found many times. The chain uses TRBV24-1 and TRBJ2-1; TRBD2 might be the D (6 bases). CDR1 KGHDR and CDR2 SFDVKD come from the germline V gene. V lost 0 bases to trimming and J lost 9 bases, with 14 bases between them. The CDR3 is made up of 15 amino acids. The CDR3, as DNA: TGTGCCACCAGTGATTTGAGGGAAGGGACTGTTGAGCAGTTCTTC. Protein: CATSDLREGTVEQFF.

This clonotype was counted ten times or more. The chain employs TRBV5-1 and TRBJ2-2; D gene uncertain. The CDR3 consists of 14 residues. The germline gives CDR1 SGHRS, CDR2 YFSETQ. The V gene lost 4 bases and the J gene lost 4 bases, with 11 bases spanning the gap. CDR3 nucleotides: TGCGCCAGCAGCCCCCCGGTGCTCACCGGGGAGCTGTTTTTT. Residues: CASSPPVLTGELFF.

This clonotype was recorded at least ten times. The chain links TRBV5-1 to TRBJ1-3, with D unresolved. This CDR3 has 15 residues. Looked up from germline, CDR1 is SGHRS and CDR2 is YFSETQ. Trimming removed 0 bases from V and 3 bases from J, with 10 bases in between. This chain's CDR3 is CASSLGQTDGNTIYF. CDR3 bases: TGCGCCAGCAGCTTGGGACAAACGGATGGAAACACCATATATTTT.

This clonotype has at least ten counts. The J gene is TRBJ2-3, the V gene TRBV5-1, with 9 bases that match TRBD1. The CDR3 consists of 15 residues. The germline V gene encodes CDR1 SGHRS and CDR2 YFSETQ. Losses at the gene ends were 3 bases for V and 1 base for J; bases not matched to a gene: 3. The chain's CDR3 is CASSSRDRGTDTQYF. The CDR3 DNA reads TGCGCCAGCAGCTCCCGGGACAGGGGCACAGATACGCAGTATTTT.

This clonotype was seen repeatedly, ten times or more. V gene TRBV29-1 combines with J gene TRBJ1-1, with D possibly TRBD1 on 5 matching bases. V was pared by 6 bases and J by 8 bases, with 16 bases between. This CDR3 has 12 residues. CDR1 SQVTM and CDR2 ANQGSEA come from the germline V gene. CDR3 sequence: CSVAGHGREAFF. CDR3 DNA sequence: TGCAGCGTCGCAGGACACGGGCGCGAAGCTTTCTTT.

This clonotype has a count of ten or more. The chain joins TRBV5-6 to TRBJ1-4; D is perhaps TRBD1 (6 bases). CDR1 SGHDT and CDR2 YYEEEE come from the germline V gene. The CDR3 spans 15 residues. Trimming removed 4 bases from V and 8 bases from J, with 18 bases in between. The DNA for the CDR3 is TGTGCCAGCAGCGGAGCAGGGGTTGGAGAGGAAAAACTGTTTTTT. Its translation is CASSGAGVGEEKLFF.

The table lists this clonotype with a count of one. A much larger clone sits a single nucleotide away, making a read error possible. V is TRBV5-1 and J is TRBJ2-1; tentatively, D is TRBD1 (5 bases). In germline, CDR1 is SGHRS, CDR2 YFSETQ. Deletions cut 0 bases from V and 7 bases from J, with 20 bases between. The CDR3 sequence is 17 residues long. The CDR3 DNA reads TGCGCCAGCAGCTTGGCCATGGACACGTTTTTTTATAATGAGCAGTTCTTC. As protein: CASSLAMDTFFYNEQFF.

The chain uses TRBV9 and TRBJ1-2; D is ambiguous. Germline CDR1 and CDR2: SGDLS and YYNGEE. V dropped 0 bases and J dropped 0 bases, with 9 bases sitting between them. This CDR3 contains 15 residues. Here the CDR3 reads CASSVEAAPNYGYTF. The CDR3 nucleotides read TGTGCCAGCAGCGTAGAGGCAGCCCCTAACTATGGCTACACCTTC.

This clonotype was seen repeatedly, ten times or more. V is TRBV5-1 and J is TRBJ2-3, with 11 positions matching TRBD2. The CDR3 consists of 18 residues. Germline V lookup: CDR1 SGHRS, CDR2 YFSETQ. Trimming took 2 bases from V and 3 from J; bases not matched to a gene: 11. CDR3 coding DNA: TGCGCCAGCAGCTTCACCCCGACAACTAGCGGGGGAACAGATACGCAGTATTTT. It codes for CASSFTPTTSGGTDTQYF.

This clonotype has a count of ten or more. V gene TRBV20-1 combines with J gene TRBJ2-3; 12 bases align to TRBD2. This CDR3 region has 17 residues. After removal of 0 bases from V and 3 bases from J, the junction contained 7 bases not matched to a gene. Per germline, CDR1 DFQATT and CDR2 SNEGSKA (reference sequence). CDR3 nucleotides: TGCAGTGCTAGAGATCGGCTTGGACTAGCGGGGACAGATACGCAGTATTTT. This codes for CSARDRLGLAGTDTQYF.

Notes on this clonotype: One end of the junction varies from germline; a read error may be responsible. The chain employs TRBV11-3 and TRBJ2-7, with D unresolved. CDR3 size: 16 residues. Per the germline V gene, CDR1 is SGHNT and CDR2 is YENEEA. In DNA, the CDR3 is TGTGCCAGCTCTAACCCTCGTCCCGAGGTGTCCTACGAGAAGTACTTC. Amino acid sequence: CASSNPRPEVSYEKYF. Together with reference TRBV11-3 and TRBJ2-7, the CDR3 gives the full variable domain: EAGVVQSPRYKIIEKKQPVAFWCNPISGHNTLYWYLQNLGQGPELLIRYENEEAVDDSQLPKDRFSAERLKGVDSTLKIQPAELGDSAVYLCASSNPRPEVSYEKYFGPGTRLTVT.

Ten or more counts support this clonotype. The chain is built from TRBV5-1 and TRBJ2-3, with TRBD1 matching 7 bases. Germline V gene sequence: CDR1 SGHRS, CDR2 YFSETQ. CDR3 length: 14 residues. With V trimmed by 4 bases and J by 1 base, 3 bases remained unmatched. CDR3 nucleotide sequence: TGCGCCAGCAGCCCAGGGGGAGGCACAGATACGCAGTATTTT. It yields the protein CASSPGGGTDTQYF. The whole variable domain, remainder taken from reference TRBV5-1 and TRBJ2-3, is KAGVTQTPRYLIKTRGQQVTLSCSPISGHRSVSWYQQTPGQGLQFLFEYFSETQRNKGNFPGRFSGRQFSNSRSEMNVSTLELGDSALYLCASSPGGGTDTQYFGPGTRLTVL.

This clonotype was recorded many times. The V and J genes are TRBV20-1 and TRBJ2-4; possibly TRBD1 for D (5 bases). In germline, CDR1 is DFQATT, CDR2 SNEGSKA (reference sequence). The CDR3 is 15 residues long. Trimming shortened V by 3 bases and J by 0 bases, and 12 bases separated the two germline ends. This CDR3 reads CSARPTGLAKNIQYF. The DNA for the CDR3 is TGCAGTGCTAGGCCCACAGGTTTAGCCAAAAACATTCAGTACTTC.

This clonotype was counted ten times or more. V usage is TRBV7-9 and J usage is TRBJ2-2; D not certain. The germline V gene has CDR1 SEHNR and CDR2 FQNEAQ (reference sequence). Between the trimmed V and J ends, which lost 4 bases and 6 bases, there was a span of 12 bases. The CDR3 is 14 residues long. The CDR3, as DNA: TGTGCCAGCAGCTCCTCGACTGGCCCCGGGGAGCTGTTTTTT. The encoded protein is CASSSSTGPGELFF.

This clonotype was detected ten times or more. CDR3 coding DNA: TGCGCCAGCAGCTCGAGCAGGGGTACCGGGGAGCTGTTTTTT. Protein product: CASSSSRGTGELFF. The chain links TRBV5-1 to TRBJ2-2, with D perhaps TRBD1 (6 bases). The CDR3 has 14 amino acids. Trimming removed 3 bases from V and 5 bases from J, with 11 bases in between. In germline, CDR1 is SGHRS, CDR2 YFSETQ.

This clonotype was counted a few times. The chain recombines TRBV4-2 with TRBJ1-3; the D is unclear. CDR3 length: 17 residues. Germline CDR1 and CDR2: LGHNA and YNFKEQ. V was trimmed by 1 base and J by 2 bases, leaving 15 bases between them. In nucleotides, the CDR3 is TGTGCCAGCAGCCAAGGGCCAGCGGGAACTACTGGAAACACCATATATTTT. It is translated as CASSQGPAGTTGNTIYF.

This clonotype was picked up many times. One end of the junction does not line up with germline, which may come from a read error. The V and J genes are TRBV20-1 and TRBJ1-2, with D tentatively TRBD1 (6 bases). The CDR3 spans 15 residues. CDR1 is DFQATT, CDR2 SNEGSKA, per germline (reference sequence). The CDR3 DNA reads TGCAGTGCTCGAGATTCCCGGACAGTCTACTATGGCTACACCTTC. Protein product: CSARDSRTVYYGYTF.

The chain has TRBV7-2 and TRBJ1-4; the D gene is possibly TRBD1 (5 bases). This CDR3 region has 14 residues. Germline loops: CDR1 SGHTA, CDR2 FQGNSA. The V end lost 2 bases, the J end lost 3 bases, and 7 bases lay between the germline ends. The CDR3 DNA follows: TGTGCCAGCAGCTTACAGGGATCTAATGAAAAACTGTTTTTT. This translates into CASSLQGSNEKLFF.

The sample holds many counts of this clonotype. The J gene is TRBJ2-7, the V gene TRBV5-1; D is possibly TRBD1 (7 bases). V was shortened by 5 bases and J by 3 bases, with 18 bases between the two germline ends. Germline V gives CDR1 SGHRS, CDR2 YFSETQ. The CDR3 has 15 residues. CDR3 sequence reads: CASSWTGTAGYEQYF. Written as DNA, the CDR3 is TGCGCCAGCAGTTGGACCGGGACAGCGGGCTACGAGCAGTACTTC.

This clonotype was seen repeatedly, ten times or more. The chain links TRBV7-9 to TRBJ2-5; D not certain. The germline V gene encodes CDR1 SEHNR and CDR2 FQNEAQ (reference sequence). The germline V and J ends were trimmed by 5 bases and 3 bases, with 13 bases remaining between them. The CDR3 spans 14 residues. CDR3 bases: TGTGCCAGCAGCCCAGCTGAGCAGAAAGAGACCCAGTACTTC. Amino acids: CASSPAEQKETQYF.

A single count supports this clonotype. The chain employs TRBV5-1 and TRBJ2-3; D gene unclear. This CDR3 has 14 amino acids. The V end lost 0 bases, the J end lost 5 bases, and 10 bases lay between the germline ends. Germline V gene data show CDR1 as SGHRS and CDR2 as YFSETQ. CDR3 in amino acids: CASSLGGVEDTQYF. DNA for the CDR3: TGCGCCAGCAGCTTGGGTGGGGTGGAAGATACGCAGTATTTT.

This clonotype was detected ten times or more. The rearrangement joins TRBV3-1 to TRBJ1-1, with TRBD1 as a possible D gene (6 bases). The CDR3 has 17 residues. CDR1 is LGHDT and CDR2 is YNNKEL in the germline V gene (reference sequence). Trimming removed 1 base at V and 3 bases at J, with 18 bases between. CDR3 region: CASSQVFRGRGYTEAFF. The DNA for the CDR3 is TGTGCCAGCAGCCAAGTTTTCCGGGGGCGCGGATACACTGAAGCTTTCTTT.

This clonotype was seen many times. The rearrangement joins TRBV12-3 or TRBV12-4 to TRBJ2-3, with 7 nucleotides matching TRBD1. CDR3 length: 16 amino acids. Trimming cost V 5 bases and J 4 bases; bases outside gene matches: 12. The CDR3 coding sequence is TGTGCCAGCAGTCGAATGACAGGGTCTAGGGCAGATACGCAGTATTTT. This sequence encodes CASSRMTGSRADTQYF.

V gene TRBV7-6 combines with J gene TRBJ2-1; tentative D call: TRBD1 (6 bases). Germline loops: CDR1 SGHVS, CDR2 FNYEAQ. The CDR3 has 16 amino acids. The V end lost 6 bases, the J end lost 0 bases, and 15 bases lay between the germline ends. CDR3 sequence: CASSYQGLSSYNEQFF. As DNA, the CDR3 is TGTGCCAGCAGTTACCAGGGGTTGAGCTCCTACAATGAGCAGTTCTTC.

This clonotype was found many times. This chain joins TRBV20-1 and TRBJ2-1; 8 bases fit TRBD2. This CDR3 has 17 amino acids. CDR1 is DFQATT and CDR2 is SNEGSKA in the germline V gene (reference sequence). The V gene end was trimmed by 5 bases and the J gene end by 0 bases; junction bases not matched to a gene: 12. DNA of the CDR3: TGCAGTGCTGAACCGCTCTTGACTAGCGCCTCCTACAATGAGCAGTTCTTC. Amino acids: CSAEPLLTSASYNEQFF.

This clonotype was found many times. The V gene is TRBV20-1, the J gene TRBJ2-7, with no clear D. The CDR3 is made up of 13 amino acids. The germline V and J ends were trimmed by 4 bases and 6 bases, with 16 bases remaining between them. Germline values: CDR1 DFQATT, CDR2 SNEGSKA (reference sequence). The CDR3 spells CSAISAVFGEQYF. The CDR3 DNA is TGCAGTGCTATTTCGGCGGTCTTCGGCGAGCAGTACTTC.

At least ten counts were recorded for this clonotype. The chain carries TRBV20-1 and TRBJ1-3; D gene unclear. CDR3 size: 12 residues. Germline loops: CDR1 DFQATT, CDR2 SNEGSKA (reference sequence). V was trimmed by 5 bases and J by 0 bases, leaving 5 bases between them. The CDR3 protein is CSAGSSGNTIYF. In nucleotides, the CDR3 is TGCAGTGCTGGGAGCTCTGGAAACACCATATATTTT.

There are many counts of this clonotype. The chain combines TRBV11-3 with TRBJ1-1; D gene ambiguous. Trimming took 5 bases from V and 1 from J, leaving 14 bases between them. Germline-derived CDR1 and CDR2 are SGHNT and YENEEA. The CDR3 has 15 amino acids. For the CDR3, the DNA is TGTGCCAGCAGCCCAGGAGGTTTCGGGAACACTGAAGCTTTCTTT. It specifies CASSPGGFGNTEAFF.

As regards this clonotype: The germline gene is not matched at one end of the junction; a read error may be the cause. V usage is TRBV14 and J usage is TRBJ2-1; D may be TRBD1 (6 bases). The CDR3 has 18 amino acids. Germline loops: CDR1 SGHDN, CDR2 FVKESK. The CDR3 reads CARSQAPTGIPSYNEQFF. The CDR3 DNA reads TGTGCCAGGAGCCAAGCCCCAACAGGGATACCCTCCTACAATGAGCAGTTCTTC.